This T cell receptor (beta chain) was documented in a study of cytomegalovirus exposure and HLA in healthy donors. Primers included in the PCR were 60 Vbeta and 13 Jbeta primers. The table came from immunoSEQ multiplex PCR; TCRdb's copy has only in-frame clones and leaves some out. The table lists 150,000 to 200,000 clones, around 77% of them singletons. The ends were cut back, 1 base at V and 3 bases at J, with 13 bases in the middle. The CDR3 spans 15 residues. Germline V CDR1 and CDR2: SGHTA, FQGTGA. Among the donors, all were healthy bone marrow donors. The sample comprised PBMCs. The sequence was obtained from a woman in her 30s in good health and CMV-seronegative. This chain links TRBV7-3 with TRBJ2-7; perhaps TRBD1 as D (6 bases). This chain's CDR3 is CASSLSSGTSYEQYF. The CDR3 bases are TGTGCCAGCAGCTTAAGTTCCGGGACAAGCTACGAGCAGTACTTC.